This T cell receptor beta chain was found in a study of T-cell reconstitution after alpha-beta-depleted transplantation in children listed by TCRdb under 2016. Notes on the research overall: T-cell immune reconstitution after TCRalphabeta/CD19-depleted allogeneic hematopoietic cell transplantation in children was quantitatively tracked in the study by means of TCR repertoire profiling.

This specimen's treatment or condition label, per the study, means: allogeneic hematopoietic cell transplantation with graft depleted of TCRalphabeta T cells and CD19 B cells. The children who served as transplant recipients had been given grafts of TCRalphabeta/CD19-depleted allogeneic hematopoietic cells. Notes on this clonotype: No cognate antigen has been identified for it. No quality values exist for individual bases; no much larger clone is one base distant.

The CDR3 spans 15 residues, from the cysteine through the phenylalanine. The DNA shown is the 45-base CDR3, in frame from base 1. The germline V gene (reference sequence) yields SEHNR for CDR1 and FQNEAQ for CDR2. Cut back by 6 bases and 4 bases, the V and J ends lie 19 bases apart. The study at large found these results: In some patients, the high TCRbeta diversity seen at day 60 was put down to recipient T cells and intrathymic progenitors that had survived conditioning. Hyperexpanded clone frequencies declined over subsequent months; after one year, T-cell counts and TCRbeta diversity were mostly attributed to newly produced T cells. The apparently early recovery of alphabetaT-cell counts about two months after transplant reportedly depended on only several hundred rapidly expanded clones that came from non-depleted graft cells.

Library preparation employed PCR. Sequencing instrument: Illumina HiSeq 2500. To normalize quantification of the TCRbeta repertoire, the TCR libraries were built with molecular barcoding that relied on unique molecular identifiers. In-frame beta chains were kept once TCRdb had trimmed the public reads at Q25 with fastp and called clones with MiXCR. All rows with the same CDR3 protein become a single entry with the most common DNA and genes. Within this sample are hundreds of thousands of distinct CDR3 sequences, with about 17% of them counted one time only. The top ten constitute 25% to 30% of the sample.

The receptor's source is a boy younger than two who had a stem cell transplant for Wiskott-Aldrich syndrome, so the T cells may come from the graft donor. In this chain, TRBV7-9 is recombined with TRBJ2-7; 6 matching bases give a weak D call of TRBD1. The starting material was PBMCs, mostly from graft donor cells, obtained 360 days after TCRalphabeta/CD19-depleted stem cell transplant. The CDR3 corresponds to CASRPDSTGRYEQYF. The DNA sequence follows: TGTGCCAGCAGGCCGGATTCTACAGGGCGATACGAGCAGTACTTC.